Here is one TCR beta chain with its context. The length of the CDR3 is 13 residues. Germline CDR1 WNHNN, CDR2 SYGVQD (reference sequence). The V segment lost 8 bases and the J segment 5 bases; nucleotides outside the gene matches: 3. The data derive from a study of cytomegalovirus exposure and HLA in healthy donors. The study ran its PCR with 60 Vbeta and 13 Jbeta primers. Assay: immunoSEQ multiplex PCR; the TCRdb copy retains only in-frame clones and omits some. This sample has 140,000 or so clones, with 75% to 85% found just once. Sequencing was done on a sample of PBMCs. The receptor was isolated from a woman younger than 35 in good health and CMV-seropositive. V is TRBV10-1 and J is TRBJ2-1, with 10 bases aligning to TRBD2. CDR3 nucleotides: TGCGCCAGCTGCCTAGCGGGAGACAATGAGCAGTTCTTC. Protein sequence: CASCLAGDNEQFF.